These 10 T cell receptor beta chains share one sample of origin, sequenced in a study of CXCR3-negative and CXCR3-positive naive CD8 T cells. Overall study results and limits: Researchers report that CXCR3-positive naive cells carry more hydrophobic TRB CDR3s than CXCR3-negative naive cells.

All TRB cDNA libraries came from 5' RACE performed with UMI labels. TCRdb reanalyzed the 5' RACE reads, giving one entry per CDR3 protein sequence and no DNA. The table lists 150,000 to 170,000 distinct CDR3 sequences, with around 0.5% in the top ten. No antigen is known for these receptors. Sequencing was performed on naive CXCR3+ CD8+ T cells from blood. Subset described: CD45RO-CCR7+CD27+CD95- naive CD8+ T cells expressing CXCR3 (TNR3+). The receptors were gathered from a human donor in good health. Some clones in this sample may be carry-over from other donors' samples.

The rearrangement joins TRBV29-1 to TRBJ2-2; checking the TCRdb D call of TRBD2 is not possible without DNA. The CDR3 extends over 14 amino acids. Germline values: CDR1 SQVTM, CDR2 ANQGSEA. The chain's CDR3 is CSVPGLQGERELFF.

The V call is TRBV29-1, the J call TRBJ2-4; TCRdb picks TRBD2, but there is no DNA to check that call. The CDR3 loop spans 12 amino acids. Germline-derived CDR1 and CDR2 are SQVTM and ANQGSEA. The CDR3: CSVGDSKNIQYF.

CDR3 amino acids: CSPPGCTKTGELFF. This chain joins TRBV29-1 and TRBJ2-2. CDR3 length: 14 amino acids. Germline lookup yields CDR1 SQVTM and CDR2 ANQGSEA.

The V call is TRBV9, the J call TRBJ2-5. The CDR3 contains 14 residues. Looked up from germline, CDR1 is SGDLS and CDR2 is YYNGEE. The CDR3 protein is CASSGQGSRETQYF.

The chain has TRBV5-1 and TRBJ2-2; absent DNA, TCRdb's TRBD2 call cannot be checked. This CDR3 spans 18 amino acids. Germline CDR1 is SGHRS and CDR2 is YFSETQ. CDR3 sequence: CASSAGLAGVSSTGELFF.

This chain uses TRBV6-5 with TRBJ2-2. This CDR3 spans 15 amino acids. Germline values: CDR1 MNHEY, CDR2 SVGAGI. The CDR3 sequence: CASSYRQVNTGELFF.

V and J are TRBV28 and TRBJ2-5. The length of the CDR3 is 14 residues. The germline V gene encodes CDR1 MDHEN and CDR2 SYDVKM. The chain's CDR3 is CASSFGVYQETQYF.

The chain joins TRBV20-1 to TRBJ2-5; the TCRdb D gene call, TRBD2, has no DNA to confirm it. The CDR3 consists of 12 residues. Germline values: CDR1 DFQATT, CDR2 SNEGSKA (reference sequence). CDR3 residues: CSATLAGETQYF.

CDR3 residues: CASSQVNMGDTEAFF. The genes are TRBV4-3 and TRBJ1-1. CDR1 and CDR2 from the germline V gene are LGHNA and YSLEER. The CDR3 totals 15 residues.

The chain combines TRBV28 with TRBJ2-7; TCRdb's assignment of TRBD1 cannot be checked, as there is no DNA. This CDR3 is built from 16 residues. Germline CDR1 reads MDHEN; CDR2 reads SYDVKM. CDR3 protein: CASSFPLQGRDYEQYF.